These 17 T cell receptor beta chains were all obtained from the same sample, sequenced in a study of CD8 T cells in ankylosing spondylitis. TCRdb recomputed calls from the 5' RACE reads with MiXCR, one row per CDR3 protein. This sample has a few hundred thousand distinct CDR3 sequences, with about 12% found just once. Study-wide findings and caveats: A TCR beta motif made of 7 to 9 highly homologous variants seemed typical of ankylosing spondylitis blood.

Which antigens these TCRs recognize remains unknown. Sequencing was done on a sample of blood, either unsorted or a sorted T cell fraction (not recorded which). The origin of the receptors is a male donor with ankylosing spondylitis.

There are a few counts of this clonotype. The rearrangement uses TRBV2 and TRBJ2-5; 15 bases align to TRBD2. Trimming took 4 bases from V and 5 from J; bases not matched to a gene: 14. Per the germline V gene, CDR1 is SNHLY and CDR2 is FYNNEI. The CDR3 contains 19 residues. The chain's CDR3 is CASSGPRTSGRAVWETQYF. The CDR3 DNA sequence: TGTGCCAGCAGTGGGCCTCGGACTAGCGGGAGGGCCGTGTGGGAGACCCAGTACTTC. Based on the CDR3 plus reference TRBV2 and TRBJ2-5, the full variable domain is EPEVTQTPSHQVTQMGQEVILRCVPISNHLYFYWYRQILGQKVEFLVSFYNNEISEKSEIFDDQFSVERPDGSNFTLKIRSTKLEDSAMYFCASSGPRTSGRAVWETQYFGPGTRLLVL.

V is TRBV20-1 and J is TRBJ2-5, with D hard to call. Looked up from germline, CDR1 is DFQATT and CDR2 is SNEGSKA (reference sequence). The V and J ends lost 0 bases and 1 base respectively, with 12 bases between them. This CDR3 has 15 residues. The CDR3 nucleotides read TGCAGTGCTAGAGATCCCGGAGAGATCCAAGAGACCCAGTACTTC. Translating gives CSARDPGEIQETQYF.

This clonotype was seen a few times. The J gene is TRBJ2-7, the V gene TRBV30; the D gene is possibly TRBD2 (5 bases). This CDR3 spans 13 amino acids. The germline V gene has CDR1 GTSNPN and CDR2 SVGIG (reference sequence). Trimming cost V 3 bases and J 3 bases, with 12 bases left between them. The CDR3 is CAWRPRGLYEQYF. Written as DNA, the CDR3 is TGTGCCTGGAGGCCACGGGGTCTCTACGAGCAGTACTTC.

This clonotype turned up a few times. The chain links TRBV10-3 to TRBJ2-3; 8 bases line up with TRBD2. Trimming cost V 5 bases and J 0 bases; bases outside gene matches: 1. The CDR3 runs 14 residues. The V gene's germline CDR1 is ENHRY and CDR2 SYGVKD. The CDR3 DNA reads TGTGCCATCAGTTCTAGCGGGAGCACAGATACGCAGTATTTT. This encodes CAISSSGSTDTQYF.

This clonotype was observed a few times. J is TRBJ1-2 and V is TRBV6-1; D ambiguous. The germline V gene has CDR1 MNHNS and CDR2 SASEGT. V was cut by 3 bases and J by 5 bases, with 13 bases left in between. This CDR3 comprises 14 residues. The CDR3 DNA follows: TGTGCCAGCAGTGAGCCGCGCCGAGGGTATGGCTACACCTTC. Residues: CASSEPRRGYGYTF.

This clonotype was detected many times. The chain combines TRBV5-1 with TRBJ2-1, with D perhaps being TRBD1 or TRBD2 (5 bases each). The CDR3 runs 17 residues. In germline, CDR1 is SGHRS, CDR2 YFSETQ. The V gene lost 2 bases and the J gene lost 6 bases, with 21 bases spanning the gap. The DNA for the CDR3 is TGCGCCAGCAGCTTCCAACTAAGGAGCCCGGGGCCCAATGAGCAGTTCTTC. It codes for CASSFQLRSPGPNEQFF.

There are many counts of this clonotype. The V and J genes are TRBV12-3 or TRBV12-4 and TRBJ1-1, with D unresolved. V lost 7 bases, J lost 5 bases, and 11 bases lay in between. The CDR3 covers 12 residues. This chain's CDR3 is CASTWRVTEAFF. Written as DNA, the CDR3 is TGTGCCAGCACCTGGAGAGTAACTGAAGCTTTCTTT.

This clonotype was recorded a few times. The gene calls are TRBV6-4 and TRBJ1-2, with D unclear. This CDR3 has 11 residues. The germline CDR1 and CDR2 sequences are MRHNA and SNTAGT. With 4 bases removed from V and 6 bases from J, the gap between germline ends came to 6 bases. For the CDR3, the DNA is TGTGCCAGCAGTGGAGGGAATGGCTACACCTTC. Protein sequence: CASSGGNGYTF.

This clonotype was detected a few times. The V gene is TRBV15, the J gene TRBJ2-1, with 8 bases matching TRBD2. After removal of 8 bases from V and 2 bases from J, the junction contained 5 bases not matched to a gene. In germline, CDR1 is LNHNV, CDR2 YYDKDF (reference sequence). The CDR3 consists of 14 residues. In nucleotides, the CDR3 is TGTGCCACCGCGGGTAGCGGGACCTACAATGAGCAGTTCTTC. Translated, it gives CATAGSGTYNEQFF.

Only a few counts were recorded for this clonotype. The rearrangement uses TRBV20-1 and TRBJ2-2; D might be TRBD1 (5 bases). Trimming took off 3 bases at V and 4 bases at J, with 12 bases between the two ends. The germline V gene encodes CDR1 DFQATT and CDR2 SNEGSKA (reference sequence). The CDR3 covers 14 residues. The CDR3 DNA sequence: TGCAGTGCTAGCGCCTTCCAGGGCACCGGGGAGCTGTTTTTT. Residues: CSASAFQGTGELFF.

This clonotype turned up a few times. V and J are TRBV15 and TRBJ2-1; possibly TRBD1 or TRBD2 for D (5 bases each). V was pared by 1 base and J by 9 bases, with 16 bases between. Germline-derived CDR1 and CDR2 are LNHNV and YYDKDF (reference sequence). CDR3 length: 15 residues. The CDR3 region has the DNA TGTGCCACCAGCAGAGTGGGGGAGTTGGGTAGTGAGCAGTTCTTC. Amino acid sequence: CATSRVGELGSEQFF.

This clonotype has only a few counts. The CDR3 is CSASMSPSGMTFF. The CDR3 DNA reads as TGCAGCGCCAGCATGTCTCCTAGCGGGATGACGTTCTTC. The chain is built from TRBV20-1 and TRBJ2-1; TRBD2 matches 9 bases. This CDR3 is built from 13 residues. Germline CDR1 and CDR2: DFQATT and SNEGSKA (reference sequence).

In this sample, this clonotype turned up a few times. V is TRBV29-1 and J is TRBJ1-2; 9 nucleotides line up with TRBD1. Per the germline V gene, CDR1 is SQVTM and CDR2 is ANQGSEA. Germline trimming cut 4 bases from V and 6 bases from J; bases unmatched to any gene: 9. The CDR3 length is 14 residues. As DNA, the CDR3 is TGCAGCGTTGCCGTGGGGACAGGGTACGATGGCTACACCTTC. This gives the protein CSVAVGTGYDGYTF. The variable domain in full, with the rest retrieved from reference TRBV29-1 and TRBJ1-2, is SAVISQKPSRDICQRGTSLTIQCQVDSQVTMMFWYRQQPGQSLTLIATANQGSEATYESGFVIDKFPISRPNLTFSTLTVSNMSPEDSSIYLCSVAVGTGYDGYTFGSGTRLTVV.

The V and J genes are TRBV2 and TRBJ1-4; D remains ambiguous. This CDR3 region has 14 residues. V lost 5 bases, J lost 8 bases, and 15 bases lay in between. From germline, CDR1 is SNHLY and CDR2 FYNNEI. The CDR3 DNA reads TGTGCCAGCAGTCCCAGGCTGGATGGGGAAAAACTGTTTTTT. Its translation: CASSPRLDGEKLFF.

In its sample, this clonotype was seen a few times. The chain is built from TRBV7-2 and TRBJ2-7; D is perhaps TRBD1 (5 bases). There are 14 residues in the CDR3. Trimming left V 3 bases short and J 4 bases short, with 13 bases between. Germline V CDR1 and CDR2: SGHTA, FQGNSA. The CDR3 DNA sequence: TGTGCCAGCAGCTTTGGCCAGGGAAGATACGAGCAGTACTTC. Amino acids: CASSFGQGRYEQYF. Variable domain in full (rest from reference TRBV7-2 and TRBJ2-7): GAGVSQSPSNKVTEKGKDVELRCDPISGHTALYWYRQSLGQGLEFLIYFQGNSAPDKSGLPSDRFSAERTGGSVSTLTIQRTQQEDSAVYLCASSFGQGRYEQYFGPGTRLTVT.

This clonotype appeared a few times. Because the CDR3 is missing its conserved closing phenylalanine or tryptophan, this is likely a read error. Because the CDR3's place on the DNA is in doubt, the DNA is left out and the CDR3 is given as listed by TCRdb. The rearrangement uses TRBV12-3 or TRBV12-4 and TRBJ1-6; TRBD1, the table's D call, was not compared with the DNA. The CDR3 comprises 10 residues, both ends counted. This CDR3 is CASSLGTAPS.

This sequence joins TRBV11-2 and TRBJ1-1; TRBD1 matches at 7 bases. CDR3 size: 15 residues. After removal of 5 bases from V and 0 bases from J, the junction contained 6 bases not matched to a gene. CDR1 is SGHAT, CDR2 FQNNGV, per germline. CDR3 coding DNA: TGTGCCAGCAGCGAAATGGGACAGATGAACACTGAAGCTTTCTTT. Translation gives CASSEMGQMNTEAFF.